A single sample is the source of the 29 T cell receptor beta chains below, sequenced in a study of blood T cell repertoires in COVID-19. Method: immunoSEQ multiplex PCR; TCRdb's copy keeps in-frame clones and lacks some. The top ten clones hold 1.3% of a sample with 380,000 or so clones, about 87% of them seen once. The sequenced sample was PBMCs or T cells enriched from blood (not recorded which). These receptors originate from a man aged 25-40 years who had recovered from COVID-19.

The chain joins TRBV6-2 or TRBV6-3 to TRBJ1-1; D may be TRBD1 (6 bases). Germline loops: CDR1 MNHEY, CDR2 SVGEGT. The CDR3 contains 17 residues. V lost 0 bases to trimming and J lost 1 base, with 15 bases between them. CDR3 residues: CASSYSLYTGRNTEAFF. In DNA, the CDR3 is TGTGCCAGCAGTTACTCGCTATATACAGGGAGGAACACTGAAGCTTTCTTT.

The V and J genes are TRBV7-2 and TRBJ1-4, with D tentatively TRBD1 (5 bases). CDR1 SGHTA and CDR2 FQGNSA come from the germline V gene. This CDR3 region has 14 residues. V was shortened by 3 bases and J by 12 bases, with 17 bases between the two germline ends. The CDR3 region has the DNA TGTGCCAGCAGCTTCGGACCCGGGGGGTTGGAACTGTTTTTT. Its translation is CASSFGPGGLELFF.

The chain uses TRBV10-3 and TRBJ2-2; D might be TRBD1 (6 bases). This CDR3 spans 12 amino acids. The V end lost 6 bases, the J end lost 4 bases, and 6 bases lay between the germline ends. Germline V gene sequence: CDR1 ENHRY, CDR2 SYGVKD. The CDR3 is CAIRQGTGELFF. For the CDR3, the DNA is TGTGCCATCAGACAGGGCACCGGGGAGCTGTTTTTT.

This clone appeared a single time. The genes are TRBV27 and TRBJ2-5; possible D gene TRBD2, 6 bases. CDR1 and CDR2 from the germline V gene are MNHEY and SMNVEV (reference sequence). The CDR3 contains 17 residues. V was clipped by 5 bases and J by 4 bases, with 23 bases between them. This CDR3 reads CASSPIEQGGMRETQYF. The CDR3 region has the DNA TGTGCCAGCAGTCCAATAGAACAAGGCGGGATGAGAGAGACCCAGTACTTC.

The genes are TRBV29-1 and TRBJ1-2; no definite D call. The ends were cut back, 7 bases at V and 11 bases at J, with 20 bases in the middle. CDR3 length: 12 residues. The germline V gene encodes CDR1 SQVTM and CDR2 ANQGSEA. The CDR3 loop is CSAQEESTGYTF. CDR3 bases: TGCAGCGCCCAAGAGGAGAGTACCGGGTACACCTTC.

This chain links TRBV15 with TRBJ1-6, with D unclear. Germline V gene lookup returns CDR1 LNHNV and CDR2 YYDKDF (reference sequence). This CDR3 has 19 residues. Trimming pared 5 bases from V and 0 bases from J, leaving 20 bases between. The CDR3 is CATSRTPGSGSSYNSPLHF. DNA for the CDR3: TGTGCCACCAGCCGAACCCCTGGTTCCGGGAGCTCCTATAATTCACCCCTCCACTTT. Looking up the rest from reference TRBV15 and TRBJ1-6 gives the full variable domain: DAMVIQNPRYQVTQFGKPVTLSCSQTLNHNVMYWYQQKSSQAPKLLFHYYDKDFNNEADTPDNFQSRRPNTSFCFLDIRSPGLGDTAMYLCATSRTPGSGSSYNSPLHFGNGTRLTVT.

This chain uses TRBV21-1 with TRBJ2-7; no check of the table's D call, TRBD1, against the DNA was made. TRBV21-1 is deemed a pseudogene. The CDR3 length is 16 residues. CDR3: CASSKSGQGGRNEQYF. The CDR3, as DNA: TGTGCCAGCAGCAAATCGGGACAGGGGGGGAGGAACGAGCAGTACTTC.

The chain joins TRBV3-1 (or the pseudogene TRBV3-2) to TRBJ1-1; D call uncertain. The germline V gene encodes CDR1 LGHDT and CDR2 YNNKEL (reference sequence). The CDR3 has 14 amino acids. The ends were cut back, 1 base at V and 1 base at J, with 7 bases in the middle. As DNA, the CDR3 is TGTGCCAGCAGCCAAGGGGCAGGGAACACTGAAGCTTTCTTT. This encodes CASSQGAGNTEAFF.

The CDR3 DNA reads as TGCGCCAGCAGCGCGGGACAGGGAAGTGGAGATACGCAGTATTTT. Translated, it gives CASSAGQGSGDTQYF. The V gene is TRBV5-1, the J gene TRBJ2-3, with 9 bases identical to TRBD1. Germline loops: CDR1 SGHRS, CDR2 YFSETQ. The CDR3 is 15 amino acids. V was clipped by 4 bases and J by 5 bases; unmatched bases: 8.

V gene TRBV11-2 combines with J gene TRBJ1-1, with a possible D match to TRBD1 (5 bases). The germline V gene encodes CDR1 SGHAT and CDR2 FQNNGV. Trimming took 6 bases from V and 8 from J, leaving 16 bases between them. CDR3 length equals 13 residues. In nucleotides, the CDR3 is TGTGCCAGCAGGCGCATAGGGGTCTCGGAAGCTTTCTTT. Residues: CASRRIGVSEAFF.

The chain has TRBV6-5 and TRBJ1-2, with TRBD1 as a possible D gene (6 bases). The CDR3 covers 14 residues. Germline values: CDR1 MNHEY, CDR2 SVGAGI. V dropped 2 bases and J dropped 8 bases, with 15 bases sitting between them. In DNA, the CDR3 is TGTGCCAGCAGTTACGGCAGGGGTGAGGGGGGCTACACCTTC. This translates into CASSYGRGEGGYTF.

This clone was detected only a few times. This chain connects TRBV7-9 to TRBJ2-4, with D maybe TRBD1 (6 bases). This CDR3 region has 14 residues. From germline, CDR1 is SEHNR and CDR2 FQNEAQ (reference sequence). V was cut by 3 bases and J by 4 bases, with 10 bases left in between. The CDR3 region is CASSFSGDKNIQYF. In DNA form, the CDR3 reads TGTGCCAGCAGCTTTTCAGGGGATAAAAACATTCAGTACTTC.

The chain joins TRBV3-1 (or the pseudogene TRBV3-2) to TRBJ2-5; D is possibly TRBD2 (6 bases). The CDR3 contains 13 residues. V was shortened by 6 bases and J by 3 bases, with 11 bases between the two germline ends. Germline CDR1 is LGHDT and CDR2 is YNNKEL (reference sequence). The CDR3 protein is CASRGTGKETQYF. The CDR3, as DNA: TGTGCCAGCAGGGGGACTGGTAAAGAGACCCAGTACTTC.

The V call is TRBV30, the J call TRBJ1-5; possible D gene TRBD1, 5 bases. The V and J ends lost 4 bases and 5 bases respectively, with 12 bases between them. Per germline, CDR1 GTSNPN and CDR2 SVGIG (reference sequence). The CDR3 covers 13 residues. In DNA form, the CDR3 reads TGTGCCTGGAATGCCATACAGGATCAGCCCCAGCATTTT. It is translated as CAWNAIQDQPQHF.

This rearrangement joins TRBV5-1 to TRBJ2-1, with a tentative D call TRBD2 (6 bases). Trimming stripped 0 bases from V and 6 bases from J, with 16 bases between. CDR1 SGHRS and CDR2 YFSETQ come from the germline V gene. CDR3 length: 16 residues. Here the CDR3 DNA reads TGCGCCAGCAGCTTGGCCGGGACTCGTCCTAGCAATGAGCAGTTCTTC. Translated: CASSLAGTRPSNEQFF. Full variable domain (outside the CDR3, taken from reference TRBV5-1 and TRBJ2-1): KAGVTQTPRYLIKTRGQQVTLSCSPISGHRSVSWYQQTPGQGLQFLFEYFSETQRNKGNFPGRFSGRQFSNSRSEMNVSTLELGDSALYLCASSLAGTRPSNEQFFGPGTRLTVL.

The gene calls are TRBV2 and TRBJ1-6; possibly TRBD1 for D (5 bases). The germline gives CDR1 SNHLY, CDR2 FYNNEI. This CDR3 spans 15 amino acids. Deletions cut 2 bases from V and 9 bases from J, with 14 bases between. CDR3: CASSEQGFVGSPLHF. DNA for the CDR3: TGTGCCAGCAGTGAACAGGGATTTGTTGGTTCACCCCTCCACTTT.

The chain employs TRBV9 and TRBJ1-5, with D uncertain. This CDR3 contains 15 residues. V dropped 1 base and J dropped 0 bases, with 8 bases sitting between them. Germline V lookup: CDR1 SGDLS, CDR2 YYNGEE. CDR3 sequence reads: CASSVSGNSNQPQHF. CDR3 nucleotides: TGTGCCAGCAGCGTAAGCGGTAATAGCAATCAGCCCCAGCATTTT. The full variable domain, completed using reference TRBV9 and TRBJ1-5, is DSGVTQTPKHLITATGQRVTLRCSPRSGDLSVYWYQQSLDQGLQFLIQYYNGEERAKGNILERFSAQQFPDLHSELNLSSLELGDSALYFCASSVSGNSNQPQHFGDGTRLSIL.

This clone was seen only once. The V gene is TRBV30, the J gene TRBJ2-3, with a possible D match to TRBD2 (7 bases). Between the trimmed V and J ends, which lost 2 bases and 5 bases, there was a span of 11 bases. The CDR3 sequence is 13 residues long. The germline V gene encodes CDR1 GTSNPN and CDR2 SVGIG (reference sequence). The CDR3 coding sequence is TGTGCCTGGAGTCAAGGGGGGGGAGATACGCAGTATTTT. Protein sequence: CAWSQGGGDTQYF. Based on the CDR3 plus reference TRBV30 and TRBJ2-3, the full variable domain is SQTIHQWPATLVQPVGSPLSLECTVEGTSNPNLYWYRQAAGRGLQLLFYSVGIGQISSEVPQNLSASRPQDRQFILSSKKLLLSDSGFYLCAWSQGGGDTQYFGPGTRLTVL.

The V gene is TRBV5-1, the J gene TRBJ1-1; the match to TRBD1 covers 7 bases. Unmatched junction bases numbered 12, after V lost 0 bases and J lost 10 bases. The CDR3 sequence is 15 residues long. The germline V gene has CDR1 SGHRS and CDR2 YFSETQ. CDR3 loop: CASSLDPSQGQGAFF. CDR3 sequence (DNA): TGCGCCAGCAGCTTGGACCCTTCACAGGGGCAGGGAGCTTTCTTT. The full variable domain, its missing parts supplied by reference TRBV5-1 and TRBJ1-1, is KAGVTQTPRYLIKTRGQQVTLSCSPISGHRSVSWYQQTPGQGLQFLFEYFSETQRNKGNFPGRFSGRQFSNSRSEMNVSTLELGDSALYLCASSLDPSQGQGAFFGQGTRLTVV.

The rearrangement uses TRBV6-2 or TRBV6-3 and TRBJ1-2; D unresolved. Germline values: CDR1 MNHEY, CDR2 SVGEGT. The CDR3 loop spans 11 amino acids. Deletions cut 0 bases from V and 11 bases from J, with 7 bases between. The CDR3 sequence is CASSYSLQYTF. For the CDR3, the DNA is TGTGCCAGCAGTTACTCTCTACAGTACACCTTC.

This chain connects TRBV18 to TRBJ1-4, with D unresolved. Germline CDR1 KGHSH, CDR2 LQKENI. The CDR3 covers 14 residues. Trimming removed 4 bases from V and 1 base from J, with 7 bases in between. The CDR3 here is CASSLEGTNEKLFF. CDR3 sequence (DNA): TGTGCCAGCTCACTCGAGGGAACTAATGAAAAACTGTTTTTT.

The rearrangement uses TRBV19 and TRBJ2-7, with no clear D. The CDR3 is 12 amino acids. Germline CDR1 LNHDA, CDR2 SQIVND (reference sequence). With 5 bases removed from V and 2 bases from J, the gap between germline ends came to 7 bases. CDR3 in amino acids: CASSPSAYEQYF. The CDR3 DNA sequence: TGTGCCAGTAGTCCCAGCGCCTACGAGCAGTACTTC.

This chain connects TRBV7-9 to TRBJ2-7; 7 bases are shared with TRBD2. The CDR3 length is 14 residues. The V gene end was trimmed by 6 bases and the J gene end by 0 bases; junction bases not matched to a gene: 5. Germline values: CDR1 SEHNR, CDR2 FQNEAQ (reference sequence). The CDR3 is CASSPRGYSYEQYF. The CDR3 DNA follows: TGTGCCAGCAGTCCGCGGGGGTACTCCTACGAGCAGTACTTC.

This sequence joins TRBV7-2 and TRBJ1-5; possibly TRBD1 for D (5 bases). The germline V and J ends were trimmed by 1 base and 4 bases, with 8 bases remaining between them. CDR3 length equals 14 residues. Germline values: CDR1 SGHTA, CDR2 FQGNSA. The CDR3 is CASSLGTQNQPQHF. Written as DNA, the CDR3 is TGTGCCAGCAGCTTAGGGACACAAAATCAGCCCCAGCATTTT.

The chain uses TRBV25-1 and TRBJ1-5, with a possible D match to TRBD1 (5 bases). Germline lookup yields CDR1 MGHDK and CDR2 SYGVNS. V was trimmed by 5 bases and J by 0 bases, leaving 14 bases between them. This CDR3 has 16 amino acids. CDR3 loop: CASSPGGMYSNQPQHF. In DNA form, the CDR3 reads TGTGCCAGCAGTCCCGGGGGGATGTATAGCAATCAGCCCCAGCATTTT.

V and J are TRBV6-6 and TRBJ2-7, with a possible D match to TRBD1 (6 bases). The CDR3 length is 13 residues. Looked up from germline, CDR1 is MNHNY and CDR2 is SVGAGI (reference sequence). Deletions cut 7 bases from V and 1 base from J, with 11 bases between. CDR3: CASTLTGSYEQYF. The CDR3, as DNA: TGTGCCAGCACCCTGACAGGATCCTACGAGCAGTACTTC.

The V and J genes are TRBV30 and TRBJ1-2; TRBD1 agrees at 8 bases. Trimming at V came to 0 bases and at J to 4 bases, leaving 4 bases not matched to a gene. Germline V gene sequence: CDR1 GTSNPN, CDR2 SVGIG (reference sequence). The CDR3 sequence is 14 residues long. The CDR3: CAWSVLGTGYGYTF. In nucleotides, the CDR3 is TGTGCCTGGAGTGTATTAGGGACAGGCTATGGCTACACCTTC.

This rearrangement joins TRBV10-3 to TRBJ2-3; the D is unclear. The CDR3 covers 13 residues. The V end lost 0 bases, the J end lost 7 bases, and 8 bases lay between the germline ends. Germline lookup yields CDR1 ENHRY and CDR2 SYGVKD. CDR3 nucleotides: TGTGCCATCAGTGAGTCCGAACTCAATACGCAGTATTTT. Protein: CAISESELNTQYF.

The V gene is TRBV10-3, the J gene TRBJ2-7, with TRBD1 identical over 8 bases. CDR1 ENHRY and CDR2 SYGVKD come from the germline V gene. The CDR3 spans 14 residues. V shed 0 bases and J 5 bases; nucleotides not matched to a gene: 3. This chain's CDR3 is CAISESTTGDEQYF. The CDR3 region has the DNA TGTGCCATCAGTGAGTCAACGACAGGGGACGAGCAGTACTTC.